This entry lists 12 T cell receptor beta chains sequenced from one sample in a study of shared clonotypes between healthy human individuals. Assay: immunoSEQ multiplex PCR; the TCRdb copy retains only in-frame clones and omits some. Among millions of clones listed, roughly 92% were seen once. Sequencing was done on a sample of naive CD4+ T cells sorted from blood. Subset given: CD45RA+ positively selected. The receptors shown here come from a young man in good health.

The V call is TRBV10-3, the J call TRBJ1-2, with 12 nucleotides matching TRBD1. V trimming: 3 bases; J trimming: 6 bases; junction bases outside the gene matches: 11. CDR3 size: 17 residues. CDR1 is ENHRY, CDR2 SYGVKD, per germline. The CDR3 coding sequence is TGTGCCATCAGTGACTTCCGGGACAGGGGGCCTCCAAATGGCTACACCTTC. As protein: CAISDFRDRGPPNGYTF.

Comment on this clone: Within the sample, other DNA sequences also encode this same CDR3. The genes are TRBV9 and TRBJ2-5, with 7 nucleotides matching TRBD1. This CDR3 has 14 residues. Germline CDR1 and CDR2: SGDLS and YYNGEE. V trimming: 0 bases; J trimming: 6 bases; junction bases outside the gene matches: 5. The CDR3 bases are TGTGCCAGCAGCGTAGACCCAGGGGGACAGACCCAGTACTTC. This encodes CASSVDPGGQTQYF.

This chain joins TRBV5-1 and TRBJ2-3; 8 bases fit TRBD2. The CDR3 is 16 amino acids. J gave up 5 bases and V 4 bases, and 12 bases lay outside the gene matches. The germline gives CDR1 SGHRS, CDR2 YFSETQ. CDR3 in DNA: TGCGCCAGCAGCCCCTCGGGACTAGGGTCCCAAGATACGCAGTATTTT. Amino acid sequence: CASSPSGLGSQDTQYF.

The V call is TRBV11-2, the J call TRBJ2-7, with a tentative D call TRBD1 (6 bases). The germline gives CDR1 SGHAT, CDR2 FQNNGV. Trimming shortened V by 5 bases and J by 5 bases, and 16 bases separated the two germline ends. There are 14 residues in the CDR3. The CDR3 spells CASSLNRAVDEQYF. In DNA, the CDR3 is TGTGCCAGCAGCCTAAACAGGGCAGTCGACGAGCAGTACTTC.

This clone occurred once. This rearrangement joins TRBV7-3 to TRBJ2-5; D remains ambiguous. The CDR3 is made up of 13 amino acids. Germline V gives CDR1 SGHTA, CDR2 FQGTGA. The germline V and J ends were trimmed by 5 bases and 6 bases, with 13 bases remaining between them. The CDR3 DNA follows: TGTGCCAGCAGCGCCGGACCTCTGAAGACCCAGTACTTC. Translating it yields CASSAGPLKTQYF. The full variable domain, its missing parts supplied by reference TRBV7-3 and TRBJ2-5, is GAGVSQTPSNKVTEKGKYVELRCDPISGHTALYWYRQSLGQGPEFLIYFQGTGAADDSGLPNDRFFAVRPEGSVSTLKIQRTERGDSAVYLCASSAGPLKTQYFGPGTRLLVL.

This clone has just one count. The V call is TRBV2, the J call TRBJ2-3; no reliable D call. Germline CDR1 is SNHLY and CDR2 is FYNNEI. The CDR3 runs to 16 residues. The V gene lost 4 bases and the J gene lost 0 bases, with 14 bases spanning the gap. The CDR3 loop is CASSVRPPPSTDTQYF. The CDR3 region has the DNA TGTGCCAGCAGTGTACGGCCCCCACCGAGCACAGATACGCAGTATTTT.

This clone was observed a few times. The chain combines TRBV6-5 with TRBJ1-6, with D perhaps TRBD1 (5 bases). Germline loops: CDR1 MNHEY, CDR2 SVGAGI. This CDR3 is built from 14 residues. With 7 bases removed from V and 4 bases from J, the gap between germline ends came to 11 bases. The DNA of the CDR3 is TGTGCCAGCAACGGGGGGTCATATAATTCACCCCTCCACTTT. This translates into CASNGGSYNSPLHF.

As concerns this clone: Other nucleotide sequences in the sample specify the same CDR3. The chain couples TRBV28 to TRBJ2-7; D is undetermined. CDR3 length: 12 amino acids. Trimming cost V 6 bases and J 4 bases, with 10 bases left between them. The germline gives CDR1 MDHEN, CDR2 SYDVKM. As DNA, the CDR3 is TGTGCCAGCAGCCTCCCAAGGTACGAGCAGTACTTC. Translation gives CASSLPRYEQYF.

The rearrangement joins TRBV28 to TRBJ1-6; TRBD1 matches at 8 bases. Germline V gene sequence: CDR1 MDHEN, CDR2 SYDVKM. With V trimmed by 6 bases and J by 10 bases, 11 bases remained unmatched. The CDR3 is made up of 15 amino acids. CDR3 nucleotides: TGTGCCAGCAGATCGGGCCGGGACAGGACCTCACCCCTCCACTTT. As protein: CASRSGRDRTSPLHF.

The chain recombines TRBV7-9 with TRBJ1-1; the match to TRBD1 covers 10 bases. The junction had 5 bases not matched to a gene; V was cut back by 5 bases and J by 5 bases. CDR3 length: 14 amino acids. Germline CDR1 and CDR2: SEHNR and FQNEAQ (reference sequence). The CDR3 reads CASSLGTGETEAFF. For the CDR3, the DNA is TGTGCCAGCAGCCTAGGGACAGGGGAAACTGAAGCTTTCTTT.

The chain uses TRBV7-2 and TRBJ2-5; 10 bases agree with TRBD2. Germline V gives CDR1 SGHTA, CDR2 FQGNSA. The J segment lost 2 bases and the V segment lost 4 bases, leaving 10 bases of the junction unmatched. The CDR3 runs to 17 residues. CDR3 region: CASSYNPSGSSQETQYF. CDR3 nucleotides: TGTGCCAGCAGCTACAACCCTAGCGGGAGCTCTCAAGAGACCCAGTACTTC.

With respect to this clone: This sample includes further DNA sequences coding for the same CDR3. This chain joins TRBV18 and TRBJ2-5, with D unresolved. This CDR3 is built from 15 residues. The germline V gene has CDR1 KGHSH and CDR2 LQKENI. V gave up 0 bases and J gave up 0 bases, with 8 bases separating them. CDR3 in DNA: TGTGCCAGCTCACCACCAGGACGGTACCAAGAGACCCAGTACTTC. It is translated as CASSPPGRYQETQYF.